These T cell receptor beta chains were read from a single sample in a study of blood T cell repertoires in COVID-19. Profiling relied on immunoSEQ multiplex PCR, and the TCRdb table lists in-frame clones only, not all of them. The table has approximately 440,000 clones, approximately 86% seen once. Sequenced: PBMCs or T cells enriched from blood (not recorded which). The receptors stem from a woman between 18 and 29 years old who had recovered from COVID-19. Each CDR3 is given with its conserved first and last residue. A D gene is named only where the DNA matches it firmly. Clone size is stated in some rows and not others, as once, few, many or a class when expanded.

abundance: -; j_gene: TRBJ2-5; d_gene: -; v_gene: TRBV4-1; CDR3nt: TGCGCCAGCAGCCGGATCCTAGCGTCCCAAGAGACCCAGTACTTC; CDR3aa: CASSRILASQETQYF
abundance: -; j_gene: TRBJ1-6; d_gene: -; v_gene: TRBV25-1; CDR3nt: TGTGCCAGCAGTGAGATGTTGGGGGCCAATTCACCCCTCCACTTT; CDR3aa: CASSEMLGANSPLHF
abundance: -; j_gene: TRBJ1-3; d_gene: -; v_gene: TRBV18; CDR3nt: TGTGCCAGCTCACCTTACGGCGGCAACTCTGGAAACACCATATATTTT; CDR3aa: CASSPYGGNSGNTIYF
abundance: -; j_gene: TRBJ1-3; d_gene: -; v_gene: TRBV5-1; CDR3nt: TGCGCCAGCAGCCCCACCGCGGCCAGCTCTGGAAACACCATATATTTT; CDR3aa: CASSPTAASSGNTIYF
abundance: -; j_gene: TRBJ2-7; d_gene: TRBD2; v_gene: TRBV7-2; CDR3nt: TGTGCCAGCAGTCGTACCGGGAACGGGAGGTACGAGCAGTACTTC; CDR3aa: CASSRTGNGRYEQYF
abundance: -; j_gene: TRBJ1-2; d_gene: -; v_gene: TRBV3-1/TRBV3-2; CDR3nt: TGTGCCAGCAGCCAACGGTCTGGGGGCAGAGGGAATGGCTACACCTTC; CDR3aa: CASSQRSGGRGNGYTF
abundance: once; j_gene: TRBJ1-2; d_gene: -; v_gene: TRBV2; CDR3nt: TGTGCCAGCAGTGGGGCAGAGTCCTATGGCTACACCTTC; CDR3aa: CASSGAESYGYTF
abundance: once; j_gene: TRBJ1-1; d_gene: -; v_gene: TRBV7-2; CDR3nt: TGTGCCAGCAGCTTAGAGACCGCGGGGGGAGCTTTCTTT; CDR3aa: CASSLETAGGAFF
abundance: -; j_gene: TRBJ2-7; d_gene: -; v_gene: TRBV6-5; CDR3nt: TGTGCCAGCGGCAAGGCGGTTGAGCAGTACTTC; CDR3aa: CASGKAVEQYF
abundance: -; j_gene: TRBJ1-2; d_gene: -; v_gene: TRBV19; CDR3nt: TGTGCCAGTAGTGCTACATACAGTCTCACTAACTATGGCTACACCTTC; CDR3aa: CASSATYSLTNYGYTF
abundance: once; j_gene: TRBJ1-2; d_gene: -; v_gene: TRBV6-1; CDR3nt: TGTGCCAGCAATAACGGGAGTTTCTATGGCTACACCTTC; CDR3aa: CASNNGSFYGYTF
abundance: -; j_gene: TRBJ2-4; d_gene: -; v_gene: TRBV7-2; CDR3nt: TGTGCCAGCAGCCCAAGTTTTGGGGGGGCGTCCCCCCAGTACTTC; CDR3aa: CASSPSFGGASPQYF
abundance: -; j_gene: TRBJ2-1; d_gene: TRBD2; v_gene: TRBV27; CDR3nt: TGTGCCAGCAGTTTAGGGACTAGCGGGGGCCCAGTCTACAATGAGCAGTTCTTC; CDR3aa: CASSLGTSGGPVYNEQFF
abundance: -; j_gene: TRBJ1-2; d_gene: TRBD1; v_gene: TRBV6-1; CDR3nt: TGTGCCAGCAGTGAAGGGACAGGGTGGAGAAATGGCTACACCTTC; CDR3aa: CASSEGTGWRNGYTF
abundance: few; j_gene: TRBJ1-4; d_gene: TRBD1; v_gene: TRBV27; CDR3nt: TGTGCCAGCAGTTTAAGGGCGACAGGGTGGAGTGAAAAACTGTTTTTT; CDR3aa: CASSLRATGWSEKLFF
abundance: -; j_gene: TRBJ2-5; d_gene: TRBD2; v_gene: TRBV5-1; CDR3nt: TGCGCCAGCAGCTTGTGGGGGGGATCACGGGGCGAGACCCAGTACTTC; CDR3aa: CASSLWGGSRGETQYF
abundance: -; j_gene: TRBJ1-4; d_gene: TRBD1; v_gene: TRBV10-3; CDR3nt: TGTGCCATCAGTGACCCCGGGACAGGGGGTGAAAAACTGTTTTTT; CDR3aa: CAISDPGTGGEKLFF
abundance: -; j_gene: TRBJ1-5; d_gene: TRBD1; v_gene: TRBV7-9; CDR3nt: TGTGCCAGCAGCTTTACGTCGAGGGGACAGGGGGCTTTGAATCAGCCCCAGCATTTT; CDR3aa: CASSFTSRGQGALNQPQHF
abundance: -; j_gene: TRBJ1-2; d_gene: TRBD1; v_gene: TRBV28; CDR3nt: TGTGCCAGCACCCCCCAACGACAGGGGATCTATGGCTACACCTTC; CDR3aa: CASTPQRQGIYGYTF
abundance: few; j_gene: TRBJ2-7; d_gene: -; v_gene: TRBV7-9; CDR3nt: TGTGCCAGCAGCTTCGGGGACGAGCAGTACTTC; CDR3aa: CASSFGDEQYF
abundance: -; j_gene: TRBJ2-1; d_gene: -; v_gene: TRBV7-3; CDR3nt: TGTGCCAGCAGCTTAATTCCGGGCTCCTACAATGAGCAGTTCTTC; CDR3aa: CASSLIPGSYNEQFF
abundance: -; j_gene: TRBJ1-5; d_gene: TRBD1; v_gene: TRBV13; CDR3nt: TGTGCCAGCAGCTTGGGACAGGGCACGTTAGGACAGCCCCAGCATTTT; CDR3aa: CASSLGQGTLGQPQHF
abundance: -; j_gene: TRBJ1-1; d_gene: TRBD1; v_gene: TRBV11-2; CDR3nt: TGTGCCAGCAGCTTAGGGGAAGGGACAGGGGACACTGAAGCTTTCTTT; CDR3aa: CASSLGEGTGDTEAFF
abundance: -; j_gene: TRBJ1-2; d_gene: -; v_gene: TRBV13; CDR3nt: TGTGCCAGCAGCCCACTGGGCCGCAATGGCTACACCTTC; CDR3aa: CASSPLGRNGYTF